This T cell receptor (beta chain) was sequenced during a study of somatic mutations in cytotoxic T cells in rheumatoid arthritis. CDR1 and CDR2 from the germline V gene are SNHLY and FYNNEI. The CDR3 contains 16 residues. J gave up 2 bases and V 6 bases, and 10 bases lay outside the gene matches. Here immunoSEQ multiplex PCR was the method, and the copy in TCRdb shows in-frame clones only, minus some. The table lists about 18,000 clones, over 70% of them singletons. This receptor was obtained from a man aged 55 to 70 in good health. Material for sequencing was CD8+ T cells sorted from blood. The chain carries TRBV2 and TRBJ1-5, with TRBD1 matching 7 bases. CDR3 loop: CASRGAGGGGNQPQHF. CDR3 bases: TGTGCCAGCAGAGGGGCAGGGGGAGGTGGCAATCAGCCCCAGCATTTT.